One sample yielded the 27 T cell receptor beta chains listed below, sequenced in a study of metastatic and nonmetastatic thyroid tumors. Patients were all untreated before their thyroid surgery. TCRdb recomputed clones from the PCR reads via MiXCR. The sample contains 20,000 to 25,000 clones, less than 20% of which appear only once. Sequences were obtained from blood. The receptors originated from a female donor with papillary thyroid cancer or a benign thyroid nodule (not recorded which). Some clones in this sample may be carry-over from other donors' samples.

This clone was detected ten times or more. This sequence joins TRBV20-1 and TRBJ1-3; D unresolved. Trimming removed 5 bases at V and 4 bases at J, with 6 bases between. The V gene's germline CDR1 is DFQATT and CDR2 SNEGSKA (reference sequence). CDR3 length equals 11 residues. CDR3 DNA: TGCAGTGCTCCGGAGGGAAACACCATATATTTT. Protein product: CSAPEGNTIYF.

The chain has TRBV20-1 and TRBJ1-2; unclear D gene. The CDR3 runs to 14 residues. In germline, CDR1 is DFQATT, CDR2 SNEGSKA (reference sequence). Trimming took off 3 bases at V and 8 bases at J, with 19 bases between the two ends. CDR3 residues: CSASSSFRTMGYTF. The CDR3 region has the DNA TGCAGTGCTAGTTCTTCTTTCAGGACTATGGGCTACACCTTC.

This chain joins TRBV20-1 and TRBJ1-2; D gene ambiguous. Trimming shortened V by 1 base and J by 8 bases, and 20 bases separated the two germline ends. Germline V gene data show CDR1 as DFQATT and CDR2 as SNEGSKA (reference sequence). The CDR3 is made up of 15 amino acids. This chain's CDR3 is CSARVRRRGLGGYTF. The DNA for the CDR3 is TGCAGTGCTAGAGTCCGCCGGAGAGGTCTCGGGGGCTACACCTTC.

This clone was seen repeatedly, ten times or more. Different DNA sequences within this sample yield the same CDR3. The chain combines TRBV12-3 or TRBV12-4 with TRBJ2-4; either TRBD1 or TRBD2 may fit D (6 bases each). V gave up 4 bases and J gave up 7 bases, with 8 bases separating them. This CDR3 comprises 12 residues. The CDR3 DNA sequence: TGTGCCAGCAGTTCCGGGGGCAACATTCAGTACTTC. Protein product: CASSSGGNIQYF.

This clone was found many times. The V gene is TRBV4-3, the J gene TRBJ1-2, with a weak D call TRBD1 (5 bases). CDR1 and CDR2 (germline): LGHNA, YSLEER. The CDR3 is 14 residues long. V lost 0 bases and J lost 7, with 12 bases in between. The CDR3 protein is CASSQDSQGTGYTF. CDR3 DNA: TGCGCCAGCAGCCAAGATTCCCAGGGTACTGGCTACACCTTC.

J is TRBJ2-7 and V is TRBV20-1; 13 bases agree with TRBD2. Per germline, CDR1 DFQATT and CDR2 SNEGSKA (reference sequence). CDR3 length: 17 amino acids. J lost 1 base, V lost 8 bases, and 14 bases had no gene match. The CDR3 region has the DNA TGCAGTCTTAACCCGGGACTAGCGGGAAAAGGGTCCTACGAGCAGTACTTC. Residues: CSLNPGLAGKGSYEQYF.

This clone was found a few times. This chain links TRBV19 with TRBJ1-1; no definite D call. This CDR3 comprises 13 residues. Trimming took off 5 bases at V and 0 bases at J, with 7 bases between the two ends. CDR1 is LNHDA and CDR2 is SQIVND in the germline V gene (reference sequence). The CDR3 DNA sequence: TGTGCCAGTAGTCAGATCATGAACACTGAAGCTTTCTTT. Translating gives CASSQIMNTEAFF.

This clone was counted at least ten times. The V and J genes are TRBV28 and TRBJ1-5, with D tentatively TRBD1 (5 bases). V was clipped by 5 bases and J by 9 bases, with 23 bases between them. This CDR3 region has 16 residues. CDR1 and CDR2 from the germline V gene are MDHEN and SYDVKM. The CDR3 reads CASSIRGRRQIWPQHF. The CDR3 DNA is TGTGCCAGCAGTATCCGGGGACGGCGGCAGATATGGCCCCAGCATTTT.

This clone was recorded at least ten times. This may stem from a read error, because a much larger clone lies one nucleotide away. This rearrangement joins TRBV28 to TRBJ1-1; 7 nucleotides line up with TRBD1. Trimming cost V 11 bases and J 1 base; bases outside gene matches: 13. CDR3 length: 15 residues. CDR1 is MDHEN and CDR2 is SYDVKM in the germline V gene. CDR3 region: CAGTQGGEWNTEAFF. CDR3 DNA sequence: TGTGCCGGCACCCAGGGGGGGGAATGGAACACTGAAGCTTTCTTT.

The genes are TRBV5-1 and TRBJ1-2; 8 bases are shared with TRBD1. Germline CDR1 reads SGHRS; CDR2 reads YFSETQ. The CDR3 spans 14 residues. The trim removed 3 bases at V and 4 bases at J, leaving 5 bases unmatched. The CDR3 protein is CASSSRDRSYGYTF. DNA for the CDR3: TGCGCCAGCAGCTCCCGGGACAGGAGCTATGGCTACACCTTC.

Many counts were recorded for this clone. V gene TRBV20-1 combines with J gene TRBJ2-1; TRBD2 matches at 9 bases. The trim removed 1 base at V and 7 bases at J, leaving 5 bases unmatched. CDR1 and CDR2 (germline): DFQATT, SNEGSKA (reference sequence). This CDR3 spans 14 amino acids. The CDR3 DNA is TGCAGTGCTAGAGGAGCGGGAGGAACAAATGAGCAGTTCTTC. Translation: CSARGAGGTNEQFF.

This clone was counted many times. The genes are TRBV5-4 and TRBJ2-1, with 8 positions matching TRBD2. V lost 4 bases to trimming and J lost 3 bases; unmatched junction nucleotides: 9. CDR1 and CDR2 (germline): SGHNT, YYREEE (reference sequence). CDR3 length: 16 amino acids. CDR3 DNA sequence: TGTGCCAGCAGCCCCGCGGCGGGGGGCCTCTACAATGAGCAGTTCTTC. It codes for CASSPAAGGLYNEQFF.

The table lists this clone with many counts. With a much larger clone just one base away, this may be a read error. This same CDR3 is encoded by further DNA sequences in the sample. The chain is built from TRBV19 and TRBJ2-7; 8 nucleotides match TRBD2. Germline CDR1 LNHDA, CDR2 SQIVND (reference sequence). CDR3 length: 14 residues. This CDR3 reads CASSTERGSYEQYF. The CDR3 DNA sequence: TGTGCTAGTAGTACCGAGCGGGGGTCCTACGAGCAGTACTTC. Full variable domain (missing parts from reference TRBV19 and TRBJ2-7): DGGITQSPKYLFRKEGQNVTLSCEQNLNHDAMYWYRQDPGQGLRLIYYSQIVNDFQKGDIAEGYSVSREKKESFPLTVTSAQKNPTAFYLCASSTERGSYEQYFGPGTRLTVT.

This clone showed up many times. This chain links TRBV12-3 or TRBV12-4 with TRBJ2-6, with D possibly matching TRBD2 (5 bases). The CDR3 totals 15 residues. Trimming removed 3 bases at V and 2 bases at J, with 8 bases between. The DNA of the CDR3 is TGTGCCAGCAGTTTGAGGCGGGCTGGGGCCAACGTCCTGACTTTC. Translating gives CASSLRRAGANVLTF.

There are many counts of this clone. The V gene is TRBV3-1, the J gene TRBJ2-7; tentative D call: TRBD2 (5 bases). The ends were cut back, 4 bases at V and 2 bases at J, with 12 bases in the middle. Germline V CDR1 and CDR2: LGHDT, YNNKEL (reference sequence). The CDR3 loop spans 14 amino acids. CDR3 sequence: CASSPTSGPYEQYF. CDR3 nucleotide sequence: TGTGCCAGCAGCCCGACCAGCGGTCCCTACGAGCAGTACTTC.

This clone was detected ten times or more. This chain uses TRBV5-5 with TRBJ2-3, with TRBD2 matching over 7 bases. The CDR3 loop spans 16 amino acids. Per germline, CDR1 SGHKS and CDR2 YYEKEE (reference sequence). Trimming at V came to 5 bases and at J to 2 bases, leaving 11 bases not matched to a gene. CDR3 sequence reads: CASRSGGLVNTDTQYF. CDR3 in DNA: TGTGCCAGCAGATCGGGGGGATTGGTTAACACAGATACGCAGTATTTT.

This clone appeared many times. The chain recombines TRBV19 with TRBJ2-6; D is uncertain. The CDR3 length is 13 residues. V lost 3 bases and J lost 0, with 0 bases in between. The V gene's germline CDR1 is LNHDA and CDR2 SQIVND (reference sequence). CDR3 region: CASSISGANVLTF. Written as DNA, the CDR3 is TGTGCCAGTAGTATCTCTGGGGCCAACGTCCTGACTTTC.

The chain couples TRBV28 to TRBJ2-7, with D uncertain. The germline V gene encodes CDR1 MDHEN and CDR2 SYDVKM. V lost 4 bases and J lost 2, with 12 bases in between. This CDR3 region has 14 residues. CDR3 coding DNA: TGTGCCAGCAGTTCCCTGGTATGGACCTACGAGCAGTACTTC. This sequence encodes CASSSLVWTYEQYF.

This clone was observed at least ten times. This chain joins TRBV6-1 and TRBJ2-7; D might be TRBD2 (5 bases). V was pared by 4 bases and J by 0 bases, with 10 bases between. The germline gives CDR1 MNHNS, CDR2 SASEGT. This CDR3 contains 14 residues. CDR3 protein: CASSVSSDSYEQYF. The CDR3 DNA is TGTGCCAGCAGTGTGAGTAGCGACTCCTACGAGCAGTACTTC.

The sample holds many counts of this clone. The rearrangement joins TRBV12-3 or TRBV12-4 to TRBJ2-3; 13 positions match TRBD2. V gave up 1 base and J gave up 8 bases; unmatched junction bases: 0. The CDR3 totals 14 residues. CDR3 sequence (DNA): TGTGCCAGCAGTTTAGGGACTAGCGGGAGTACGCAGTATTTT. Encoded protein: CASSLGTSGSTQYF.

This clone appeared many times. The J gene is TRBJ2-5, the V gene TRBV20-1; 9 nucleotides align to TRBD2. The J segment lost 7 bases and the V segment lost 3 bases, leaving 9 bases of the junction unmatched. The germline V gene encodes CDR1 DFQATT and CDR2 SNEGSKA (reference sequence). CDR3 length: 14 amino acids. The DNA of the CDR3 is TGCAGTGCTAGGTTGGCTAGCGGGAAGGGGACCCAGTACTTC. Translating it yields CSARLASGKGTQYF.

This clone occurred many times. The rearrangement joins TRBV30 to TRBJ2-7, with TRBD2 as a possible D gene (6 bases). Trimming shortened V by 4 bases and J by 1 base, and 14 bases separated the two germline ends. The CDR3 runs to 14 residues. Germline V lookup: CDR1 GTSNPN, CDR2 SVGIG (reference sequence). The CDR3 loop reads CAWNPGAFSYEQYF. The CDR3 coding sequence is TGTGCCTGGAACCCGGGAGCCTTTTCCTACGAGCAGTACTTC.

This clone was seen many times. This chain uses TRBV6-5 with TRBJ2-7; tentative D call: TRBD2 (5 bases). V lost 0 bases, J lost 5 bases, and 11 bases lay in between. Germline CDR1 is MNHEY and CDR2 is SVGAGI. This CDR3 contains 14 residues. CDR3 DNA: TGTGCCAGCAGTTACTCGCCGGGAAGGGACGAGCAGTACTTC. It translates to CASSYSPGRDEQYF.

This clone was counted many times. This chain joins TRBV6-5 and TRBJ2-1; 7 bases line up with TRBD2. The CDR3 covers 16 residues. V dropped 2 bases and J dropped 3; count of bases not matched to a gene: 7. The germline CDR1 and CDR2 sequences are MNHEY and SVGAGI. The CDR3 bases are TGTGCCAGCAGTTACGAACCTAGCGGTTACTACAATGAGCAGTTCTTC. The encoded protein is CASSYEPSGYYNEQFF.

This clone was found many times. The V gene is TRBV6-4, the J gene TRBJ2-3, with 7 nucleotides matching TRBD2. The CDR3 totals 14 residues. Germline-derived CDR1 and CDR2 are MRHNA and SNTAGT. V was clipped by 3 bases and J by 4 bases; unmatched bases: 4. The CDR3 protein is CASSEGGDADTQYF. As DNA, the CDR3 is TGTGCCAGCAGTGAGGGAGGGGACGCAGATACGCAGTATTTT.

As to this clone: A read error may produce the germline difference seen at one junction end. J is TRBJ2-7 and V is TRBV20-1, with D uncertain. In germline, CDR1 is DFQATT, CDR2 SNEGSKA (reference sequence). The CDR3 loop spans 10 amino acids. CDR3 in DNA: TGCAGTGCTAGAGAGGACGAGCAGTACTTT. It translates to CSAREDEQYF.

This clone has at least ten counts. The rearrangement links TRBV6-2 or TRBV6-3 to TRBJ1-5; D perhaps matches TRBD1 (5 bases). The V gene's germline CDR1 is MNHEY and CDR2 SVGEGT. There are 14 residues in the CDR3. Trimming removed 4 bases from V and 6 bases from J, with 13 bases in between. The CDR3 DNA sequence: TGTGCCAGCAGTTTGTCAGGGCTTCGTCAGCCCCAGCATTTT. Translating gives CASSLSGLRQPQHF.